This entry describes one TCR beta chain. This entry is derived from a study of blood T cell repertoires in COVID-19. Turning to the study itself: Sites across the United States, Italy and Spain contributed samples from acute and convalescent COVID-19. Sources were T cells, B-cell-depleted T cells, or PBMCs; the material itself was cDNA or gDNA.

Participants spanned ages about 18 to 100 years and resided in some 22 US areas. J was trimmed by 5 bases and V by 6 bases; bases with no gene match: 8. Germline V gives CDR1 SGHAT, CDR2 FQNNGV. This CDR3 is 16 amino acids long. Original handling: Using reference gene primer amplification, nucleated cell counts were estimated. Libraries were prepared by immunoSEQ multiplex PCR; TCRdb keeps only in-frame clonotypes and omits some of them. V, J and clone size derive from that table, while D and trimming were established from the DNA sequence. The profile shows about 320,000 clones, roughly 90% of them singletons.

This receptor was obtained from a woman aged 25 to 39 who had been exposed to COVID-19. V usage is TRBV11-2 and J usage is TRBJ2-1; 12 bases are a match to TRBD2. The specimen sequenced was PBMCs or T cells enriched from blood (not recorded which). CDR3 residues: CASSPPGLAGNNEQFF. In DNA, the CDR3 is TGTGCCAGCAGTCCCCCGGGACTAGCGGGTAACAATGAGCAGTTCTTC.